A single sample is the source of the 10 T cell receptor beta chains below, sequenced in a study of tumor-infiltrating lymphocytes in primary liver carcinoma. In addition to blood RNA drawn from unsorted whole blood, germline DNA was extracted. Using a constant-region primer together with ProtoScript II reverse transcriptase, TCR beta cDNA was made from around 500 ng of total RNA. What produced the TCR beta libraries was three nested multiplex PCR rounds using slightly modified ARM-PCR. The first two PCR rounds used TRBV1-TRBV30 forward primers with a C-beta reverse primer, roughly 10 cycles each. TCRdb ran MiXCR on the multiplex PCR reads and lists one entry per CDR3 protein. The repertoire holds approximately 330,000 distinct CDR3 sequences, with less than 65% as singletons. Sequenced sample: peripheral blood. The receptor set was obtained from a man aged 40-49 years with primary liver carcinoma and hepatitis B virus infection.

Notes on this clonotype: A read error may account for a junction end that differs from germline. The rearrangement uses TRBV4-2 and TRBJ1-1; D is perhaps TRBD1 (5 bases). The CDR3 is 14 amino acids. Germline CDR1 is LGHNA and CDR2 is YNFKEQ. The CDR3 protein is CSSSQDDGGTEAFF. CDR3 coding DNA: TGTTCCAGCAGCCAAGATGACGGGGGCACTGAAGCTTTCTTT.

The chain joins TRBV6-1 to TRBJ1-1, with a tentative D call TRBD1 (5 bases). The V gene's germline CDR1 is MNHNS and CDR2 SASEGT. V lost 6 bases and J lost 3, with 17 bases in between. The CDR3 consists of 15 residues. The CDR3 protein is CASRRGRVLYTEAFF. DNA for the CDR3: TGTGCCAGCAGACGCGGCAGGGTTTTGTACACTGAAGCTTTCTTT.

Remarks on this clonotype: This clone may be a read error of a much larger clone one base away. The chain combines TRBV6-1 with TRBJ2-1, with D tentatively TRBD1 or TRBD2 (5 bases each). Germline loops: CDR1 MNHNS, CDR2 SASEGT. The CDR3 runs to 14 residues. The CDR3 spells CACSEVEGNNEQFF. The CDR3 DNA is TGTGCCTGCAGTGAAGTTGAGGGGAACAATGAGCAGTTCTTC.

With respect to this clonotype: An end of the junction does not agree with germline; a read error may underlie this. The gene calls are TRBV7-9 and TRBJ2-1; 9 nucleotides agree with TRBD2. The CDR3 spans 20 residues. Germline V CDR1 and CDR2: SEHNR, FQNEAQ (reference sequence). CDR3 bases: TGTGCCAGCAGCTTTCTTCATTCGGGGCCCGAGCGGGAGGTTTACAATGAGCAGTTCTTT. Amino acids: CASSFLHSGPEREVYNEQFF.

V and J are TRBV24-1 and TRBJ1-5; unclear D gene. Germline V gene data show CDR1 as KGHDR and CDR2 as SFDVKD. The CDR3 extends over 13 amino acids. V shed 1 base and J shed 4 bases, with 4 bases lying between them. CDR3 loop: CATSDFSNQPQHF. DNA for the CDR3: TGTGCCACCAGTGATTTTTCTAATCAGCCCCAGCATTTT.

This rearrangement joins TRBV6-1 to TRBJ2-1, with D possibly matching TRBD2 (6 bases). There are 15 residues in the CDR3. V dropped 6 bases and J dropped 2 bases, with 14 bases sitting between them. CDR1 is MNHNS and CDR2 is SASEGT in the germline V gene. CDR3 protein: CASRCGMQPYNEQFF. The DNA for the CDR3 is TGTGCCAGCAGATGCGGGATGCAACCCTACAATGAGCAGTTCTTC.

Details on this clonotype: This may stem from a read error, because a much larger clone lies one nucleotide away. The chain uses TRBV29-1 and TRBJ2-1; 7 bases map to TRBD2. Unmatched junction bases numbered 9, after V lost 7 bases and J lost 3 bases. The CDR3 spans 14 residues. The germline V gene has CDR1 SQVTM and CDR2 ANQGSEA. This chain's CDR3 is CSAGGRGVYNEQFF. In DNA, the CDR3 is TGCAGCGCCGGAGGACGGGGGGTCTACAATGAGCAGTTCTTC.

This clonotype was observed many times. This chain connects TRBV6-2 or TRBV6-3 to TRBJ2-7; TRBD2 might be the D (6 bases). The CDR3 sequence is 15 residues long. Trimming left V 6 bases short and J 9 bases short, with 24 bases between. Germline lookup yields CDR1 MNHEY and CDR2 SVGEGT. DNA of the CDR3: TGTGCCAGCAGACTATCCGGGACTGACCCCTTGGGGCAGTACTTC. The encoded protein is CASRLSGTDPLGQYF.

This clonotype has a single count. The chain joins TRBV11-3 to TRBJ2-3; 7 bases map to TRBD2. Germline V gene lookup returns CDR1 SGHNT and CDR2 YENEEA. V was clipped by 3 bases and J by 0 bases; unmatched bases: 6. The CDR3 totals 16 residues. The CDR3 spells CASSLGAGSSTDTQYF. CDR3 sequence (DNA): TGTGCCAGCAGCTTGGGAGCGGGATCCAGCACAGATACGCAGTATTTT. Full variable domain (remainder filled in from reference TRBV11-3 and TRBJ2-3): EAGVVQSPRYKIIEKKQPVAFWCNPISGHNTLYWYLQNLGQGPELLIRYENEEAVDDSQLPKDRFSAERLKGVDSTLKIQPAELGDSAVYLCASSLGAGSSTDTQYFGPGTRLTVL.

Note on this clonotype: A single base separates this from a much larger clone, so it may be a read error. This rearrangement joins TRBV6-5 to TRBJ2-3, with 10 bases that match TRBD2. The CDR3 loop spans 16 amino acids. The V and J ends lost 1 base and 6 bases, in that order; junction bases with no gene match: 7. Germline-derived CDR1 and CDR2 are MNHEY and SVGAGI. This CDR3 reads CASSYLELSGRDTQYF. In DNA form, the CDR3 reads TGTGCCAGCAGTTACTTGGAGCTTAGCGGGAGGGATACGCAGTATTTT.